The subject of this entry is one TCR beta chain. Its cognate antigen is unknown. Germline V gene lookup returns CDR1 SGHRS and CDR2 YFSETQ. This CDR3 contains 15 residues. V shed 5 bases, J shed 3 bases, and the junction held 9 bases outside the gene matches. Central memory, naive, regulatory and stem cell-like memory CD4+ cells were sorted by CD45RO/CCR7/CD25/CD127/CD95/CD27. This entry belongs to a study of beta chain features in type 1 diabetes. Broader study findings: VDJ junctions sequenced from type 1 diabetes patients showed fewer insertions and more deletions. When Type 1 diabetes patients were examined, their TCRB CDR3s proved moderately but significantly shorter in all four CD4+ subsets. The study found that naive, central memory and Treg TCRB repertoires appeared more similar in patients than in healthy donors.

Expressed TCRB transcripts were sequenced after all isolated RNA was converted to cDNA. Naive, central memory and regulatory T cell samples yielded around 3.4 million reads on average. Data came from immunoSEQ multiplex PCR; TCRdb stores just in-frame clones and leaves some out. The repertoire consists of 350,000 to 450,000 clones, with roughly 12% occurring once and the leading ten covering about 0.01%. The chain carries TRBV5-1 and TRBJ2-7; 9 bases fit TRBD1. The receptor comes from a woman aged 18-29 years with type 1 diabetes. The sequencing sample was made of naive CD4+ T cells from blood. CDR3 in amino acids: CASSTGQGRVYEQYF. The CDR3 DNA reads TGCGCCAGCAGTACGGGACAGGGAAGGGTCTACGAGCAGTACTTC. Full variable domain (outside the CDR3, taken from reference TRBV5-1 and TRBJ2-7): KAGVTQTPRYLIKTRGQQVTLSCSPISGHRSVSWYQQTPGQGLQFLFEYFSETQRNKGNFPGRFSGRQFSNSRSEMNVSTLELGDSALYLCASSTGQGRVYEQYFGPGTRLTVT.